Each of the 27 T cell receptor beta chains below was sequenced from the same sample in a study of T cell repertoires in cytomegalovirus infection. The antigens these receptors bind are not known. TCRdb reanalysed the reads using MiXCR and keeps one entry per CDR3 protein. There are nearly 700,000 distinct CDR3 sequences in the sample; 30% to 35% occur only once, and about 20% lies in the top ten. The material sequenced was cultured PBMCs, taken from culture after CMV antigen stimulation. The receptors originated from a human donor in good health (CMV status not recorded). Some clones in this sample may be carry-over from other donors' samples.

The chain carries TRBV18 and TRBJ2-1; no reliable D call. Trimming took 4 bases from V and 5 from J, leaving 9 bases between them. This CDR3 comprises 13 residues. Per germline, CDR1 KGHSH and CDR2 LQKENI. The CDR3 nucleotides read TGTGCCAGCTCACAGGGTAGGAACAATGAGCAGTTCTTC. Translated: CASSQGRNNEQFF.

This clonotype was counted between two and nine times. The V gene is TRBV7-6, the J gene TRBJ2-1, with 11 positions matching TRBD2. V lost 5 bases and J lost 3; bases outside the gene matches: 3. This CDR3 region has 15 residues. Germline V lookup: CDR1 SGHVS, CDR2 FNYEAQ. CDR3 sequence reads: CASSTLAGDYNEQFF. Here the CDR3 DNA reads TGTGCCAGCAGCACACTAGCGGGGGACTACAATGAGCAGTTCTTC.

In this sample, this clonotype turned up many times. CDR3 residues: CASSLVRSPNSPLHF. The CDR3 region has the DNA TGTGCCAGCAGCTTAGTCCGATCACCGAATTCACCCCTCCACTTT. The chain links TRBV7-2 to TRBJ1-6; D is unresolved. V was cut by 1 base and J by 7 bases, with 11 bases left in between. The germline V gene has CDR1 SGHTA and CDR2 FQGNSA. The length of the CDR3 is 15 residues.

The V and J genes are TRBV5-4 and TRBJ1-2; possible D gene TRBD1, 5 bases. V was clipped by 0 bases and J by 0 bases, with 9 bases between them. Germline CDR1 is SGHNT and CDR2 is YYREEE (reference sequence). This CDR3 region has 15 residues. CDR3 bases: TGTGCCAGCAGCTTGGACAGGACGGCTAACTATGGCTACACCTTC. It is translated as CASSLDRTANYGYTF.

Only a few counts were recorded for this clonotype. V gene TRBV19 combines with J gene TRBJ1-4; TRBD1 matches at 9 bases. The CDR3 covers 16 residues. Germline CDR1 LNHDA, CDR2 SQIVND (reference sequence). The junction had 4 bases not matched to a gene; V was cut back by 3 bases and J by 2 bases. CDR3 DNA: TGTGCCAGTAGTATTGGGACAGGGATTACTAATGAAAAACTGTTTTTT. Translation gives CASSIGTGITNEKLFF.

The rearrangement links TRBV12-3 or TRBV12-4 to TRBJ2-5; 12 bases align to TRBD2. The CDR3 has 15 amino acids. V was clipped by 3 bases and J by 5 bases; unmatched bases: 4. The CDR3 sequence: CASSFASGGAETQYF. DNA of the CDR3: TGTGCCAGCAGTTTTGCTAGCGGGGGGGCGGAGACCCAGTACTTC.

This chain uses TRBV5-1 with TRBJ2-7; TRBD1 or TRBD2 may be the D gene (5 bases each). Trimming shortened V by 5 bases and J by 5 bases, and 17 bases separated the two germline ends. Germline V CDR1 and CDR2: SGHRS, YFSETQ. The CDR3 totals 14 residues. In nucleotides, the CDR3 is TGCGCCAGCAGAACCGGGACCACAGGCGACGAGCAGTACTTC. Protein sequence: CASRTGTTGDEQYF.

The V call is TRBV20-1, the J call TRBJ2-7; 8 positions match TRBD2. There are 16 residues in the CDR3. CDR1 and CDR2 from the germline V gene are DFQATT and SNEGSKA (reference sequence). Trimming took 3 bases from V and 2 from J; bases not matched to a gene: 12. The CDR3 loop is CSARAPTSGGPYEQYF. DNA of the CDR3: TGCAGTGCTAGGGCCCCCACTAGCGGAGGCCCCTACGAGCAGTACTTC.

The rearrangement uses TRBV10-3 and TRBJ2-3, with 7 positions matching TRBD1. This CDR3 has 14 residues. The junction had 5 bases not matched to a gene; V was cut back by 6 bases and J by 2 bases. The germline V gene has CDR1 ENHRY and CDR2 SYGVKD. Here the CDR3 reads CAIRPTGITDTQYF. In nucleotides, the CDR3 is TGTGCCATCAGACCGACAGGGATCACAGATACGCAGTATTTT.

The chain couples TRBV10-1 to TRBJ2-1; 11 positions match TRBD2. Germline V CDR1 and CDR2: WNHNN, SYGVQD (reference sequence). This CDR3 spans 15 amino acids. V lost 7 bases, J lost 9 bases, and 11 bases stayed unmatched. CDR3 sequence: CASIRYSGRAGEQFF. DNA for the CDR3: TGCGCCAGCATTAGATATAGCGGGAGGGCCGGTGAGCAGTTCTTC.

The chain joins TRBV20-1 to TRBJ2-3; 7 bases fit TRBD1. Germline values: CDR1 DFQATT, CDR2 SNEGSKA (reference sequence). The CDR3 consists of 14 residues. The CDR3 loop reads CSPTSGGSTDTQYF. As DNA, the CDR3 is TGCAGCCCCACGTCAGGGGGAAGCACAGATACGCAGTATTTT.

In this sample, this clonotype turned up a few times. The rearrangement uses TRBV7-6 and TRBJ2-3, with D perhaps TRBD2 (7 bases). CDR3 size: 16 residues. Germline assignment: CDR1 SGHVS and CDR2 FNYEAQ. Trimming stripped 0 bases from V and 6 bases from J, with 16 bases between. The CDR3 protein is CASSLAAGAQRDTQYF. The DNA for the CDR3 is TGTGCCAGCAGCTTAGCGGCGGGGGCGCAGAGGGATACGCAGTATTTT.

This clonotype was detected a few times. The rearrangement links TRBV7-6 to TRBJ1-5; possible D gene TRBD1, 5 bases. Germline loops: CDR1 SGHVS, CDR2 FNYEAQ. Deletions cut 4 bases from V and 5 bases from J, with 12 bases between. The CDR3 runs 14 residues. The CDR3 sequence: CASSSRVGDQPQHF. The CDR3 DNA reads as TGTGCCAGCAGCTCGAGGGTAGGGGATCAGCCCCAGCATTTT.

This sequence joins TRBV12-3 or TRBV12-4 and TRBJ2-3; D perhaps matches TRBD2 (5 bases). There are 15 residues in the CDR3. Trimming cost V 3 bases and J 2 bases, with 12 bases left between them. Here the CDR3 DNA reads TGTGCCAGCAGTTTCGCCGCGAGGGACACAGATACGCAGTATTTT. This codes for CASSFAARDTDTQYF.

The chain carries TRBV27 and TRBJ1-1, with D tentatively TRBD1 (6 bases). CDR1 is MNHEY, CDR2 SMNVEV, per germline (reference sequence). Trimming removed 3 bases at V and 6 bases at J, with 14 bases between. The CDR3 spans 14 residues. The CDR3 DNA reads as TGTGCCAGCAGTTTCCAGGGGTTGGGCGCTGAAGCTTTCTTT. This sequence encodes CASSFQGLGAEAFF.

This clonotype was seen many times. This chain connects TRBV7-2 to TRBJ2-1, with 7 nucleotides matching TRBD2. In germline, CDR1 is SGHTA, CDR2 FQGNSA. There are 17 residues in the CDR3. V lost 1 base to trimming and J lost 3 bases; unmatched junction nucleotides: 9. DNA for the CDR3: TGTGCCAGCAGCTTAGGAGGGACCGGGGGGTACTACAATGAGCAGTTCTTC. Protein: CASSLGGTGGYYNEQFF.

This clonotype was seen only a few times. V gene TRBV6-1 combines with J gene TRBJ1-4, with D possibly matching TRBD1 (5 bases). The germline gives CDR1 MNHNS, CDR2 SASEGT. Trimming cost V 4 bases and J 8 bases, with 23 bases left between them. This CDR3 region has 17 residues. DNA of the CDR3: TGTGCCAGCAGTGTGGTCGTATTCGGGGGGACGGGGGAAAAACTGTTTTTT. Translating gives CASSVVVFGGTGEKLFF.

This clonotype came up a few times. The chain uses TRBV20-1 and TRBJ1-1, with 8 bases that match TRBD1. Looked up from germline, CDR1 is DFQATT and CDR2 is SNEGSKA (reference sequence). V lost 5 bases, J lost 5 bases, and 7 bases stayed unmatched. This CDR3 spans 13 amino acids. The CDR3 sequence is CSAGSRGLTEAFF. CDR3 bases: TGCAGTGCTGGCAGCAGGGGGCTAACTGAAGCTTTCTTT.

This clonotype was found a few times. The J gene is TRBJ2-4, the V gene TRBV7-2, with D unclear. V lost 1 base and J 4 bases, leaving 11 bases between the germline ends. This CDR3 region has 15 residues. CDR1 is SGHTA, CDR2 FQGNSA, per germline. CDR3: CASSLGQSGKNIQYF. The CDR3 bases are TGTGCCAGCAGCTTAGGGCAGAGTGGAAAAAACATTCAGTACTTC.

This clonotype has only a few counts. The rearrangement joins TRBV19 to TRBJ2-1; a weak D match, TRBD2 (6 bases). Germline CDR1 is LNHDA and CDR2 is SQIVND (reference sequence). Trimming cost V 3 bases and J 5 bases, with 14 bases left between them. The CDR3 covers 15 residues. The chain's CDR3 is CASSITSGQNNEQFF. The CDR3 DNA sequence: TGTGCCAGTAGTATTACGAGCGGGCAAAACAATGAGCAGTTCTTC.

V and J are TRBV27 and TRBJ1-1, with 8 bases matching TRBD1. Germline values: CDR1 MNHEY, CDR2 SMNVEV (reference sequence). The V and J ends lost 6 bases and 9 bases, in that order; junction bases with no gene match: 18. The length of the CDR3 is 16 residues. CDR3 sequence (DNA): TGTGCCAGCAGACCATTTCCCTCAGGGGGCGAGGGACAAGCTTTCTTT. This codes for CASRPFPSGGEGQAFF.

This chain links TRBV12-3 or TRBV12-4 with TRBJ2-1; perhaps TRBD2 as D (5 bases). The CDR3 extends over 15 amino acids. The V end lost 8 bases, the J end lost 3 bases, and 17 bases lay between the germline ends. CDR3 in DNA: TGTGCCAGCGTTGAGTACGGCGACTACTACAATGAGCAGTTCTTC. Residues: CASVEYGDYYNEQFF.

The CDR3 reads CATGAGGTYEQYF. In nucleotides, the CDR3 is TGTGCCACCGGGGCTGGCGGGACCTACGAGCAGTACTTC. The chain carries TRBV6-1 and TRBJ2-7, with D maybe TRBD2 (6 bases). The V gene's germline CDR1 is MNHNS and CDR2 SASEGT. The CDR3 loop spans 13 amino acids. V lost 10 bases and J 2 bases, leaving 15 bases between the germline ends.

The CDR3 coding sequence is TGTGCCAGCAGTTACACATCCGGGGAGCTGTTTTTT. It is translated as CASSYTSGELFF. The chain has TRBV6-2 or TRBV6-3 and TRBJ2-2; D unresolved. In germline, CDR1 is MNHEY, CDR2 SVGEGT. The CDR3 is made up of 12 amino acids. V was cut by 2 bases and J by 6 bases, with 4 bases left in between.

The CDR3 nucleotides are TGTGCCAGCAGCTTGAGCCGCCTACCGGGACAGATTTTATCCGGGGAGCTGTTTTTT. It codes for CASSLSRLPGQILSGELFF. The V gene is TRBV11-2, the J gene TRBJ2-2, with 7 nucleotides matching TRBD1. Losses at the gene ends were 3 bases for V and 6 bases for J; bases not matched to a gene: 19. Germline CDR1 is SGHAT and CDR2 is FQNNGV. The CDR3 contains 19 residues.

V usage is TRBV14 and J usage is TRBJ2-1; 8 nucleotides line up with TRBD2. Germline trimming cut 1 base from V and 11 bases from J; bases unmatched to any gene: 10. Germline V lookup: CDR1 SGHDN, CDR2 FVKESK. The CDR3 is made up of 15 amino acids. In DNA, the CDR3 is TGTGCCAGCAGCCAAGCACCCCTCACTAGCGGCCAGCAGTTCTTC. Encoded protein: CASSQAPLTSGQQFF.

This clonotype has a single count. V is TRBV19 and J is TRBJ2-3, with D possibly TRBD2 on 6 matching bases. Germline CDR1 LNHDA, CDR2 SQIVND (reference sequence). V was trimmed by 3 bases and J by 1 base, leaving 11 bases between them. The CDR3 runs to 15 residues. The CDR3 bases are TGTGCCAGTAGTATGGTCGGGAGAGGCACAGATACGCAGTATTTT. Translation gives CASSMVGRGTDTQYF. The full variable domain, with the rest looked up from reference TRBV19 and TRBJ2-3, is DGGITQSPKYLFRKEGQNVTLSCEQNLNHDAMYWYRQDPGQGLRLIYYSQIVNDFQKGDIAEGYSVSREKKESFPLTVTSAQKNPTAFYLCASSMVGRGTDTQYFGPGTRLTVL.